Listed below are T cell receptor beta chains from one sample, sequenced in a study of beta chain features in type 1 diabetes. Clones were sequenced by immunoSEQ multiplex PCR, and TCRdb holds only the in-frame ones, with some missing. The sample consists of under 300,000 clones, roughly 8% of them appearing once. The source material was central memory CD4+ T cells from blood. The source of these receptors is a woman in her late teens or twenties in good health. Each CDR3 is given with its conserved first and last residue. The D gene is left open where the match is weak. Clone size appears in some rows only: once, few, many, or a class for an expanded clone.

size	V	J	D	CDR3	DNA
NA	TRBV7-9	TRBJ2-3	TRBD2	CASSVGLAGTQYF	TGTGCCAGCAGCGTCGGACTAGCTGGTACGCAGTATTTT
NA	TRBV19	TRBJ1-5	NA	CASSLRHGQNQPQHF	TGTGCCAGTAGTTTGCGGCACGGACAAAATCAGCCCCAGCATTTT
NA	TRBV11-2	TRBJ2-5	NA	CASSPGGARETQYF	TGTGCCAGCAGCCCAGGGGGGGCTCGGGAGACCCAGTACTTC
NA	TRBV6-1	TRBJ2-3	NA	CASRASAISTDTQYF	TGTGCCAGCAGAGCTAGCGCCATAAGCACAGATACGCAGTATTTT
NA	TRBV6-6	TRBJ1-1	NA	CASSYVPDTEAFF	TGTGCCAGCAGTTACGTACCGGACACTGAAGCTTTCTTT
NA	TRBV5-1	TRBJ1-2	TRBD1	CASSTGTGSYGYTF	TGCGCCAGCAGCACGGGGACAGGCTCCTATGGCTACACCTTC
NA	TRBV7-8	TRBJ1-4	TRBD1	CASRSGGRTATNEKLFF	TGTGCCAGCAGATCAGGGGGACGAACAGCAACTAATGAAAAACTGTTTTTT
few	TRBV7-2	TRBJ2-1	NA	CASSPGPLGASSYNEQFF	TGTGCCAGCAGTCCGGGCCCCTTAGGTGCGAGCTCCTACAATGAGCAGTTCTTC
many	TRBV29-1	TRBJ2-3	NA	CSVGRDTQYF	TGCAGCGTTGGGAGAGATACGCAGTATTTT
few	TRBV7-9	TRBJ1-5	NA	CASSYHTYRVDIFQPQHF	TGTGCCAGCAGCTACCATACCTACAGGGTAGATATTTTTCAGCCCCAGCATTTT
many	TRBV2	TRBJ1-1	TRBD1	CASRRQGNTEAFF	TGTGCCAGCAGAAGACAGGGCAACACTGAAGCTTTCTTT
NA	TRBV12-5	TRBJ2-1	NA	CASGGSYNEQFF	TGTGCTAGTGGAGGATCCTACAATGAGCAGTTCTTC
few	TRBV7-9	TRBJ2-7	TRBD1	CASSLVRQGAHEQYF	TGTGCCAGCAGCTTAGTGCGTCAGGGGGCACACGAGCAGTACTTC
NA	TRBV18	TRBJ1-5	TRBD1	CASSPGQINQPQHF	TGTGCCAGCTCGCCGGGACAGATCAATCAGCCCCAGCATTTT
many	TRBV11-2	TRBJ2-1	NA	CASSLTWSSYNEQFF	TGTGCCAGCAGCTTAACCTGGTCCTCCTACAATGAGCAGTTCTTC
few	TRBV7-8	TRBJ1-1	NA	CASSPDMNTEAFF	TGTGCCAGCAGTCCCGACATGAACACTGAAGCTTTCTTT
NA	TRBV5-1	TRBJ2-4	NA	CASRSSTVAKNIQYF	TGCGCCAGCAGATCCTCGACCGTAGCCAAAAACATTCAGTACTTC
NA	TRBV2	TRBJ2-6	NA	CASSEAGPRSGANVLTF	TGTGCCAGCAGTGAAGCCGGGCCTCGCTCTGGGGCCAACGTCCTGACTTTC
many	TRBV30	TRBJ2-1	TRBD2	CAWRREKNNEQFF	TGTGCCTGGAGGCGGGAGAAGAACAATGAGCAGTTCTTC
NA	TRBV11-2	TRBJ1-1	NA	CASVRGRRNTEAFF	TGTGCCAGCGTCCGGGGGCGTAGGAACACTGAAGCTTTCTTT
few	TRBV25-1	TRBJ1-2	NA	CASSDGYGYTF	TGTGCCAGCAGTGATGGCTATGGCTACACCTTC
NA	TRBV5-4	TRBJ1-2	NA	CASSLREYGYTF	TGTGCCAGCAGCTTGAGGGAATATGGCTACACCTTC
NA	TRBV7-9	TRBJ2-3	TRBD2	CASSFLAGGRTTDTQYF	TGTGCCAGCAGCTTCCTAGCGGGAGGGAGGACCACAGATACGCAGTATTTT
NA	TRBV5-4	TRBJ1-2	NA	CASSLDRGAYGYTF	TGTGCCAGCAGCTTGGATCGAGGAGCCTATGGCTACACCTTC
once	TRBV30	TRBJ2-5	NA	CAWRAGRETQYF	TGTGCCTGGCGCGCGGGAAGGGAGACCCAGTACTTC
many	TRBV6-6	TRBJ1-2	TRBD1	CASSPTGDYGYTF	TGTGCCAGCAGCCCGACAGGGGACTATGGCTACACCTTC
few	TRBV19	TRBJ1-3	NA	CASSPGDYGNTIYF	TGTGCCAGTAGTCCAGGGGACTACGGAAACACCATATATTTT
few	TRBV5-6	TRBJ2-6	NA	CASIQGLVAAGANVLTF	TGTGCCAGCATACAGGGACTCGTAGCGGCTGGGGCCAACGTCCTGACTTTC
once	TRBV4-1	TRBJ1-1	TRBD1	CASSHYRGEDTEAFF	TGCGCCAGCAGCCATTACAGGGGGGAGGACACTGAAGCTTTCTTT
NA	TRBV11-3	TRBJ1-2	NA	CASSLEGRRGSYGYTF	TGTGCCAGCAGCTTAGAGGGGAGAAGGGGGTCGTATGGCTACACCTTC
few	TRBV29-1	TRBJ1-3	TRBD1	CSVQIGTAGNTIYF	TGCAGCGTCCAAATTGGGACAGCTGGAAACACCATATATTTT
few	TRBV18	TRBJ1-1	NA	CASSPQAGIDTEAFF	TGTGCCAGCTCACCACAGGCAGGGATCGACACTGAAGCTTTCTTT
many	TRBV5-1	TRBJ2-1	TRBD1	CASSPQGTGFQFF	TGCGCCAGCAGCCCGCAGGGGACAGGGTTCCAGTTCTTC
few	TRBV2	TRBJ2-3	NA	CASKRGHTDTQYF	TGTGCCAGCAAGCGGGGACACACAGATACGCAGTATTTT
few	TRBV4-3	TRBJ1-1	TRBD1	CASSRDRGYTEAFF	TGCGCCAGCAGCCGGGACAGGGGGTACACTGAAGCTTTCTTT
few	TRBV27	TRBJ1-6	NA	CASTVRGSRPTHSPLHF	TGTGCCAGCACCGTAAGGGGAAGTCGGCCGACCCATTCACCCCTCCACTTT
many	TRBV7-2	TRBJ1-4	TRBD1	CASSPRWTGWDEKLFF	TGTGCCAGCAGCCCGCGGTGGACAGGGTGGGATGAAAAACTGTTTTTT
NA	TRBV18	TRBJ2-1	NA	CASSPDVLSYNEQFF	TGTGCCAGCTCCCCCGACGTGCTTTCCTACAATGAGCAGTTCTTC
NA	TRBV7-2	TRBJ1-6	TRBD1	CASSLGWGQTSPLHF	TGTGCCAGCAGCTTAGGATGGGGACAGACTTCACCCCTCCACTTT
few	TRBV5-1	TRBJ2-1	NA	CASSNTLGRTYNEQFF	TGCGCCAGCAGCAACACCCTCGGCCGGACTTACAATGAGCAGTTCTTC
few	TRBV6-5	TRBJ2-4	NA	CASSPGPGAKNIQYF	TGTGCCAGCAGTCCAGGTCCGGGAGCCAAAAACATTCAGTACTTC
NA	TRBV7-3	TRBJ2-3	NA	CASSLSRDTDTQYF	TGTGCCAGCAGCTTAAGTAGAGACACAGATACGCAGTATTTT
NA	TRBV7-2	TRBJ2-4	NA	CASSLALRGEVQYF	TGTGCCAGCAGCTTAGCCCTCAGGGGGGAAGTCCAGTACTTC
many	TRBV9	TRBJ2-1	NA	CASSRLPRTASSYNEQFF	TGTGCCAGCAGTCGTTTGCCGAGGACAGCGAGCTCCTACAATGAGCAGTTCTTC
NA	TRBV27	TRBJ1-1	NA	CASWVNTEAFF	TGTGCCAGCTGGGTGAACACTGAAGCTTTCTTT
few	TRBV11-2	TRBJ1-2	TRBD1	CASSPVWRTGRYGYTF	TGTGCCAGCAGCCCAGTTTGGCGGACAGGCCGATATGGCTACACCTTC
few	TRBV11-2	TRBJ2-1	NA	CASSKRPPSNEQFF	TGTGCCAGCAGCAAGCGGCCCCCTAGCAATGAGCAGTTCTTC
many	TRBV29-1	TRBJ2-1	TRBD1	CSVGGHRGINNEQFF	TGCAGCGTTGGGGGCCACAGGGGGATAAACAATGAGCAGTTCTTC
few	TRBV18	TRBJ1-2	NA	CASSQVADYYGYTF	TGTGCCAGCTCACAGGTGGCAGACTACTATGGCTACACCTTC
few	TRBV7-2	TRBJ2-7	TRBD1	CASSPGTGLYEQYF	TGTGCCAGCAGCCCTGGGACAGGACTATACGAGCAGTACTTC
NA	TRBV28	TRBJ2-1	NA	CASRGHFLMGDEQFF	TGTGCCAGCAGGGGACACTTTCTGATGGGCGATGAGCAGTTCTTC